This T cell receptor (beta chain) comes out of a study of T cell repertoires in cytomegalovirus infection. Study-level background: Recently identified HLA-C-restricted CMV epitopes were among the peptides used. Based on public TCR beta signatures, there were indications of CMV infection and of a matching HLA type.

MiXCR, run by TCRdb on the reads, gives a single entry per CDR3 protein. The sample records roughly 80,000 distinct CDR3 sequences, under 30% being singletons. Study outcomes and limitations: Dominating the ex vivo response were TCR beta clonotypes that were CMV-specific and HLA-C-restricted.

This clonotype was seen only a few times. No antigen is known for it. The TCR originated in a human donor in good health (CMV status not recorded). Some clones in this sample may be carry-over from other donors' samples. The sample in question was CD8+ T cells from cultured PBMCs, obtained from culture after CMV antigen stimulation.

The CDR3 here is CASSSGEGAPGANVLTF. DNA of the CDR3: TGTGCCAGCAGCTCCGGGGAGGGGGCGCCTGGGGCCAACGTCCTGACTTTC. The rearrangement links TRBV7-6 to TRBJ2-6, with D possibly being TRBD1 or TRBD2 (7 bases each). V lost 4 bases to trimming and J lost 2 bases, with 15 bases between them. Germline CDR1 SGHVS, CDR2 FNYEAQ. CDR3 size: 17 residues.